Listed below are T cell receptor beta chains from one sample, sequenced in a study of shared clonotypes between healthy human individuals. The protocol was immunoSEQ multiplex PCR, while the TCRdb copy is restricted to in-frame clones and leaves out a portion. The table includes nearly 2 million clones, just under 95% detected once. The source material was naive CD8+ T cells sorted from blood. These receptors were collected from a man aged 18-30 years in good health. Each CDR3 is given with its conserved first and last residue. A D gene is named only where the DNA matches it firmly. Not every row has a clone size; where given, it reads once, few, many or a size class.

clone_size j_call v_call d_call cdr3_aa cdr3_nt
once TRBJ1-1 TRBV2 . CASSEALEGRGTEAFF TGTGCCAGCAGTGAAGCGCTTGAGGGACGGGGCACTGAAGCTTTCTTT
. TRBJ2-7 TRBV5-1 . CASSSLESYEQYF TGCGCCAGCAGCTCCCTGGAGTCCTACGAGCAGTACTTC
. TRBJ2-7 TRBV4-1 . CASSQEQGRREGHEQYF TGCGCCAGCAGCCAAGAACAGGGACGGAGGGAAGGGCACGAGCAGTACTTC
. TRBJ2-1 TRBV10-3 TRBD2 CAIEETSGRGEQFF TGTGCCATAGAAGAGACTAGCGGGAGGGGGGAGCAGTTCTTC
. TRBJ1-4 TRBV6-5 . CAIRRGTFEKLFF TGTGCCATCCGGAGGGGAACATTTGAAAAACTGTTTTTT
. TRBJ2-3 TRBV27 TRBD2 CASSLSAGEGTDTQYF TGTGCCAGCAGTTTATCGGCGGGGGAGGGCACAGATACGCAGTATTTT
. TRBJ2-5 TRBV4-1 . CASSQDMVAQYF TGCGCCAGCAGCCAAGATATGGTGGCCCAGTACTTC
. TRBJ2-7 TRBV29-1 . CSVEYGDDEQYF TGCAGCGTTGAGTACGGGGACGACGAGCAGTACTTC
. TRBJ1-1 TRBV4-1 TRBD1 CASSPGTGGITEAFF TGCGCCAGCAGCCCAGGGACAGGGGGAATTACTGAAGCTTTCTTT
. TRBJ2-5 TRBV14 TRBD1 CASSHRGRQETQYF TGTGCCAGCAGCCACAGGGGGCGGCAAGAGACCCAGTACTTC
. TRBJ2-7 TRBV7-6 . CASSPGVHKSYEQYF TGTGCCAGCAGTCCCGGTGTTCACAAGTCCTACGAGCAGTACTTC
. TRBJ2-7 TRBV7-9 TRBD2 CASSLVGGNVYEQYF TGTGCCAGCAGCTTAGTGGGGGGGAATGTGTACGAGCAGTACTTC
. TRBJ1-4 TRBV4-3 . CASSRSGEANEKLFF TGCGCCAGCAGTCGCTCAGGGGAGGCTAATGAAAAACTGTTTTTT
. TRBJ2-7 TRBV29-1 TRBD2 CSVGGLAGERSYEQYF TGCAGCGTTGGGGGGTTAGCGGGAGAACGATCCTACGAGCAGTACTTC
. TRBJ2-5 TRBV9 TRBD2 CASSVFSGGGETQYF TGTGCCAGCAGCGTATTTTCGGGAGGGGGAGAGACCCAGTACTTC
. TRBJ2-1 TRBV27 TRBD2 CASSFGGAANEQFF TGTGCCAGCAGTTTCGGGGGGGCCGCGAATGAGCAGTTCTTC
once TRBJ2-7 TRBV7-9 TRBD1 CASSLRQGPAYEQYF TGTGCCAGCAGCCTTAGACAGGGGCCAGCCTACGAGCAGTACTTC
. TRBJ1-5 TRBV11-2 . CASSLVPGNQPQHF TGTGCCAGCAGCTTAGTCCCGGGGAATCAGCCCCAGCATTTT
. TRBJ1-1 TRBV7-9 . CASSSPTASLMNTEAFF TGTGCCAGCAGCTCCCCGACCGCCTCCCTTATGAACACTGAAGCTTTCTTT
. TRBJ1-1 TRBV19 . CASSLIPPRGDGAFF TGTGCCAGTAGCCTCATACCACCGCGGGGTGATGGGGCTTTCTTT
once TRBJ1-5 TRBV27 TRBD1 CASSVGQGSNQPQHF TGTGCCAGCAGTGTCGGACAGGGTAGCAATCAGCCCCAGCATTTT
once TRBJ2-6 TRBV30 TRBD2 CAWSVSRTRTYSGANVLTF TGTGCCTGGAGTGTTTCTCGGACTAGGACATACTCTGGGGCCAACGTCCTGACTTTC
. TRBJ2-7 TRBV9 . CASSVGLGGYEQYF TGTGCCAGCAGCGTAGGGTTAGGCGGCTACGAGCAGTACTTC
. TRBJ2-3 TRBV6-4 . CASSDSGVDTQYF TGTGCCAGCAGTGACTCGGGGGTGGATACGCAGTATTTT
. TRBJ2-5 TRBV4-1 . CASSQGATDLYQETQYF TGCGCCAGCAGCCAAGGGGCGACTGACCTCTACCAAGAGACCCAGTACTTC
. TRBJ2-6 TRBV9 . CASSSGVGANVLTF TGTGCCAGCAGCTCAGGGGTTGGGGCCAACGTCCTGACTTTC
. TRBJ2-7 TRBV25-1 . CASEGRVSYEQYF TGTGCCAGCGAAGGACGGGTCTCCTACGAGCAGTACTTC
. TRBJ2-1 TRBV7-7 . CASSFTGSPYNEQFF TGTGCTAGCAGCTTTACAGGCTCCCCCTACAATGAGCAGTTCTTC
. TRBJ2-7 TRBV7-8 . CASSLGQGGDEQYF TGTGCCAGCAGCTTAGGGCAGGGAGGCGACGAGCAGTACTTC
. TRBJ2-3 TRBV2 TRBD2 CASSDPSGSTDTQYF TGTGCCAGCAGTGACCCTAGCGGGAGCACAGATACGCAGTATTTT
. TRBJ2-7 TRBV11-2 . CASSLNDLAYEQYF TGTGCCAGCAGCTTAAATGATCTAGCCTACGAGCAGTACTTC
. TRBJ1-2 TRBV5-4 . CASSGDAYYGYTF TGTGCCAGCAGCGGGGACGCCTACTATGGCTACACCTTC
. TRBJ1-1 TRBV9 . CASSVATSSLNTEAFF TGTGCCAGCAGCGTAGCTACTTCTTCCCTGAACACTGAAGCTTTCTTT
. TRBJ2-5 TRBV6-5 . CASSPETYQETQYF TGTGCCAGCAGTCCTGAGACTTACCAAGAGACCCAGTACTTC
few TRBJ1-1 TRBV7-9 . CASSLGVGTEAFF TGTGCCAGCAGCTTAGGAGTGGGCACTGAAGCTTTCTTT
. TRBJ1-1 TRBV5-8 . CASSLGEWANTEAFF TGTGCCAGCAGCTTGGGGGAGTGGGCGAACACTGAAGCTTTCTTT
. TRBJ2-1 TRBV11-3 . CASSLGFLSNNEQFF TGTGCCAGCAGCTTAGGGTTCCTTTCGAACAATGAGCAGTTCTTC
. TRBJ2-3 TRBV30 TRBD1 CAWRQGTDTQYF TGTGCCTGGAGACAGGGGACAGATACGCAGTATTTT
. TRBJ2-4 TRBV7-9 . CASSLESGYESKNIQYF TGTGCCAGCAGCTTAGAATCCGGGTATGAATCCAAAAACATTCAGTACTTC
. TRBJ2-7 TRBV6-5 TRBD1 CASSSDRDSSYEQYF TGTGCCAGCAGCTCGGACAGGGATAGCTCCTACGAGCAGTACTTC
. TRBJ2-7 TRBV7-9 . CASSLAGHEQYF TGTGCCAGCAGCTTGGCCGGACACGAGCAGTACTTC
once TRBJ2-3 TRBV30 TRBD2 CAWSVTSGRASGTDTQYF TGTGCCTGGAGCGTCACTAGCGGGAGGGCCTCGGGCACAGATACGCAGTATTTT